Listed below are T cell receptor beta chains from one sample, sequenced in a study of T cell changes during pregnancy in multiple sclerosis. Assay used: immunoSEQ multiplex PCR; TCRdb lists only in-frame clones, some missing. Of some 99,000 clones detected, 92% appear once; the ten largest clones hold less than 2.5%. Sequences were derived from peripheral blood, sampled after pregnancy. These receptors originate from a female donor in good health, enrolled as a control in a pregnancy study. CDR3s include the opening cysteine and the closing phenylalanine or tryptophan. A D gene is named only where the DNA matches it firmly. Clone size is not always given. Where it is, it says once, few, many or a class for expanded clones.

D gene | J gene | V gene | clone size | CDR3 DNA | CDR3 protein
- | TRBJ2-1 | TRBV10-3 | - | TGTGCCATCAGTGAGTCCACGGGAGTGTTGTACAATGAGCAGTTCTTC | CAISESTGVLYNEQFF
- | TRBJ1-1 | TRBV9 | - | TGTGCCAGCAGCGGGGGGGTCGGCGCTTTCTTT | CASSGGVGAFF
TRBD1 | TRBJ1-2 | TRBV29-1 | - | TGCAGCTCCGCAGGGGGCGGGGATGGCTACACCTTC | CSSAGGGDGYTF
- | TRBJ1-1 | TRBV13 | - | TGTGCCAGCAGCTTACGACGGAGGAACACTGAAGCTTTCTTT | CASSLRRRNTEAFF
TRBD2 | TRBJ2-7 | TRBV27 | - | TGTGCCAGCAGTTTAAGTCTAGCGGGAGTTAACGAGCAGTACTTC | CASSLSLAGVNEQYF
TRBD2 | TRBJ2-7 | TRBV7-9 | - | TGTGCCAGCAGCTTCCGGACTAGTGACGAGCAGTACTTC | CASSFRTSDEQYF
TRBD1 | TRBJ1-1 | TRBV28 | - | TGTGCCAGCAGTTTATGGAGGGGGCCCACTGAAGCTTTCTTT | CASSLWRGPTEAFF
TRBD1 | TRBJ1-4 | TRBV5-4 | - | TGTGCCAGCAGCATCTGGACAGGGGCTAATGAAAAACTGTTTTTT | CASSIWTGANEKLFF
TRBD1 | TRBJ1-1 | TRBV19 | - | TGTGCCAGTAGTATCGGGACAGAGAACACTGAAGCTTTCTTT | CASSIGTENTEAFF
TRBD2 | TRBJ2-1 | TRBV19 | once | TGTGCCAGTAGTTCCCGGACTAGCGGGGGGGGTAACAATGAGCAGTTCTTC | CASSSRTSGGGNNEQFF
TRBD1 | TRBJ2-7 | TRBV19 | - | TGTGCCAGTAGTGCCGGGACAGGGGGCACCTACGAGCAGTACTTC | CASSAGTGGTYEQYF
TRBD2 | TRBJ2-5 | TRBV25-1 | - | TGTGCCAGCAGTGTCTCCTCGGGGACTAGGGGTGAGACCCAGTACTTC | CASSVSSGTRGETQYF
TRBD1 | TRBJ2-1 | TRBV7-9 | once | TGTGCCAGCAGCGCTGCCGGGACAGTATTGAATGAGCAGTTCTTC | CASSAAGTVLNEQFF
TRBD2 | TRBJ2-1 | TRBV9 | - | TGTGCCAGCAGCGTAGCGGTAGCGGGGGGGCACAATGAGCAGTTCTTC | CASSVAVAGGHNEQFF
TRBD2 | TRBJ2-3 | TRBV7-3 | - | TGTGCCAGCAGCTTCGTCGTCGGGGGGACAGATACGCAGTATTTT | CASSFVVGGTDTQYF
- | TRBJ2-1 | TRBV28 | - | TGTGCCAGCAGTAAATCTACATCTTCAATAGCGATAGTGGATATCTATGAGCAGTTCTTC | CASSKSTSSIAIVDIYEQFF